This TCR beta chain was recorded in a study of T cell responses to AZD1222 COVID-19 vaccine. Study-wide points: Regions 160-218 and 743-854 dominated among vaccine-associated CD4 TCRs spanning spike. As reported, nearly half of all spike-specific TCRs target variant regions that are unmutated.

Worth noting for this clone: Its target is unknown.

Only in-frame clones appear in the TCRdb table, and some are missing; sequencing was by immunoSEQ multiplex PCR. Found here are around 110,000 clones, 90% of them singletons; the top ten hold less than 10%. The analysis combined second doses at about 4 or about 12 weeks. The sequence was obtained from an adult who received the AZD1222 COVID-19 vaccine. Here the sequenced sample was peripheral blood, taken 28 days after the second AZD1222 dose.

The CDR3 protein is CASSIGGGTQYF. DNA of the CDR3: TGTGCCAGTAGTATAGGGGGAGGTACGCAGTATTTT. The chain has TRBV19 and TRBJ2-3; weak D call: TRBD2 (6 bases). Trimming stripped 1 base from V and 8 bases from J, with 7 bases between. The CDR3 covers 12 residues. The germline V gene encodes CDR1 LNHDA and CDR2 SQIVND (reference sequence).